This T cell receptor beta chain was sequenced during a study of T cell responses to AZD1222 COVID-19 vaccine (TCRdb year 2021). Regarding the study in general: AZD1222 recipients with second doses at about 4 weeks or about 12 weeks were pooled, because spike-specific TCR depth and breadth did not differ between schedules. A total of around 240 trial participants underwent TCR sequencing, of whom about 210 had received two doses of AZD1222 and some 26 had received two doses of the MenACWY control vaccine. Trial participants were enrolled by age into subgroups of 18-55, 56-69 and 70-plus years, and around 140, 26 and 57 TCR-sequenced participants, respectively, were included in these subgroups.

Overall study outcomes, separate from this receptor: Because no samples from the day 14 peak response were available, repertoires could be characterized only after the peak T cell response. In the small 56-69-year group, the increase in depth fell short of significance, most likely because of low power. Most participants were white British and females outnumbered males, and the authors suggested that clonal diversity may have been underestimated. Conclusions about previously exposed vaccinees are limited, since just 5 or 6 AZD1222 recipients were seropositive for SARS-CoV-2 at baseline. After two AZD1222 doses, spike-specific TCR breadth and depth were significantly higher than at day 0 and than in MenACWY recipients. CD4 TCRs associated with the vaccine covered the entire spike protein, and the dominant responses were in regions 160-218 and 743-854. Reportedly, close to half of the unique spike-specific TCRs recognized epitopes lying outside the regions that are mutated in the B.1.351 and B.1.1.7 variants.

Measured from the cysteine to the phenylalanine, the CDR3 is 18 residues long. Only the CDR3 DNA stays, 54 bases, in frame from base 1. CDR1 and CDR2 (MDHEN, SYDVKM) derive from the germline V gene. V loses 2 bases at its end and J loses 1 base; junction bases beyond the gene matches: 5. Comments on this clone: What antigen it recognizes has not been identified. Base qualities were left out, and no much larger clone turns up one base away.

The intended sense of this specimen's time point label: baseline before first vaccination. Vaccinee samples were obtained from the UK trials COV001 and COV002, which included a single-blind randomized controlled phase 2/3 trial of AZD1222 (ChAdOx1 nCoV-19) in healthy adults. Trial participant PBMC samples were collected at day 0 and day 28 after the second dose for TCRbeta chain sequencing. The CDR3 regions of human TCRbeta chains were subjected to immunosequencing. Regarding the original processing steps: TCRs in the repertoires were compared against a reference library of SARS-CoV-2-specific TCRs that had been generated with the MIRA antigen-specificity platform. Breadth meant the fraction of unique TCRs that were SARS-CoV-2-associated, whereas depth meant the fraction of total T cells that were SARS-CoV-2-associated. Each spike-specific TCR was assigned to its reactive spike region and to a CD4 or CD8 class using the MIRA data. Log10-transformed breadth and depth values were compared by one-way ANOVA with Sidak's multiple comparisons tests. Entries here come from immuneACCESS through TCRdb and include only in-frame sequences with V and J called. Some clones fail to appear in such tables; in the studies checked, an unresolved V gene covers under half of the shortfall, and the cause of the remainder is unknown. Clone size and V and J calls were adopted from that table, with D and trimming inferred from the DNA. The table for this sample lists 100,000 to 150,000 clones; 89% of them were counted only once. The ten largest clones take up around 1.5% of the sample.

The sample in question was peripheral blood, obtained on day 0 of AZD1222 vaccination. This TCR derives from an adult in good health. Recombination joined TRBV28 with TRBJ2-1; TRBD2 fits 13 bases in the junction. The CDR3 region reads CASSLGLAGVWSYNEQFF. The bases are TGTGCCAGCAGTTTAGGACTAGCGGGAGTCTGGTCCTACAATGAGCAGTTCTTC.